A single sample gave rise to the 14 T cell receptor beta chains below, sequenced in a study of blood T cell repertoires in COVID-19. Libraries were prepared by immunoSEQ multiplex PCR; TCRdb keeps only in-frame clonotypes and omits some of them. The table shows under 65,000 clones, with roughly 80% occurring only once. The sample was peripheral blood. These receptors originate from a woman aged 60-75 years with acute or convalescent COVID-19.

This clone was observed a handful of times. The chain couples TRBV6-4 to TRBJ1-2; 10 positions agree with TRBD1. In germline, CDR1 is MRHNA, CDR2 SNTAGT. Losses at the gene ends were 0 bases for V and 4 bases for J; bases not matched to a gene: 8. The CDR3 sequence is 17 residues long. CDR3 DNA sequence: TGTGCCAGCAGTGACTCGGGGACAGGGGAAGGTAGCTATGGCTACACCTTC. The encoded protein is CASSDSGTGEGSYGYTF.

The J gene is TRBJ1-3, the V gene TRBV28; weak D call: TRBD1 (6 bases). Germline V gene sequence: CDR1 MDHEN, CDR2 SYDVKM. CDR3 length equals 14 residues. Trimming stripped 7 bases from V and 4 bases from J, with 14 bases between. As DNA, the CDR3 is TGTGCCAGCAACCCGGGACACACGGGAAACACCATATATTTT. It codes for CASNPGHTGNTIYF.

This clone has just one count. The chain uses TRBV7-2 and TRBJ2-3; D is ambiguous. CDR1 and CDR2 from the germline V gene are SGHTA and FQGNSA. This CDR3 has 13 amino acids. V was cut by 7 bases and J by 0 bases, with 8 bases left in between. CDR3 nucleotides: TGTGCCAGCAATGGGCAGAGCACAGATACGCAGTATTTT. Translated, it gives CASNGQSTDTQYF. Drawing the rest from reference TRBV7-2 and TRBJ2-3, the complete variable domain is GAGVSQSPSNKVTEKGKDVELRCDPISGHTALYWYRQSLGQGLEFLIYFQGNSAPDKSGLPSDRFSAERTGGSVSTLTIQRTQQEDSAVYLCASNGQSTDTQYFGPGTRLTVL.

The genes are TRBV19 and TRBJ2-2; D might be TRBD2 (6 bases). Germline V gene sequence: CDR1 LNHDA, CDR2 SQIVND (reference sequence). V lost 3 bases and J lost 6, with 11 bases in between. This CDR3 has 14 amino acids. The CDR3 region has the DNA TGTGCCAGTAGTATGGTCCCGGGGGCCGGGGAGCTGTTTTTT. Residues: CASSMVPGAGELFF.

The CDR3 nucleotides are TGTGCCAGCAGTTCGACAGGGGGCGAGGGAAACACCATATATTTT. This sequence encodes CASSSTGGEGNTIYF. The chain recombines TRBV28 with TRBJ1-3, with 10 nucleotides matching TRBD1. V lost 4 bases and J lost 4; bases outside the gene matches: 4. The CDR3 spans 15 residues. Germline V gene data show CDR1 as MDHEN and CDR2 as SYDVKM.

CDR3 protein: CASSGASPLHF. CDR3 coding DNA: TGTGCCAGCAGTGGGGCCTCACCCCTCCACTTT. The chain couples TRBV28 to TRBJ1-6; the D gene is possibly TRBD1 (5 bases). The CDR3 is made up of 11 amino acids. Germline CDR1 MDHEN, CDR2 SYDVKM. V lost 5 bases to trimming and J lost 10 bases, with 6 bases between them.

This CDR3 reads CASSYTTGAGFYEQYF. The CDR3 DNA reads TGTGCCAGCAGTTACACCACGGGAGCGGGATTCTACGAGCAGTACTTC. The genes are TRBV6-5 and TRBJ2-7, with TRBD2 matching over 7 bases. The length of the CDR3 is 16 residues. Losses at the gene ends were 2 bases for V and 3 bases for J; bases not matched to a gene: 10. CDR1 is MNHEY, CDR2 SVGAGI, per germline.

The chain joins TRBV6-6 to TRBJ2-1; TRBD1 might be the D (6 bases). Germline lookup yields CDR1 MNHNY and CDR2 SVGAGI (reference sequence). The CDR3 runs to 16 residues. Trimming pared 8 bases from V and 4 bases from J, leaving 21 bases between. CDR3 in amino acids: CASYPGATSGYNEQFF. As DNA, the CDR3 is TGTGCCAGCTACCCAGGGGCCACCTCGGGATACAATGAGCAGTTCTTC.

This chain uses TRBV6-1 with TRBJ2-3; 7 bases match TRBD2. Germline V gene lookup returns CDR1 MNHNS and CDR2 SASEGT. Trimming cost V 3 bases and J 2 bases; bases outside gene matches: 5. The CDR3 covers 15 residues. This CDR3 reads CASSDSSGYTDTQYF. Here the CDR3 DNA reads TGTGCCAGCAGTGACAGTAGCGGGTACACAGATACGCAGTATTTT.

CDR3 protein: CAISDPQGLGNSPLHF. The CDR3 nucleotides read TGTGCCATCAGTGATCCCCAGGGGCTTGGGAATTCACCCCTCCACTTT. V is TRBV10-3 and J is TRBJ1-6; tentative D call: TRBD1 (6 bases). Germline values: CDR1 ENHRY, CDR2 SYGVKD. Trimming removed 3 bases from V and 7 bases from J, with 16 bases in between. This CDR3 has 16 amino acids.

This chain joins TRBV13 and TRBJ2-1; TRBD2 matches at 9 bases. The trim removed 0 bases at V and 6 bases at J, leaving 3 bases unmatched. Per germline, CDR1 PRHDT and CDR2 FYEKMQ (reference sequence). The CDR3 extends over 15 amino acids. CDR3 loop: CASSLGLAGRNEQFF. Here the CDR3 DNA reads TGTGCCAGCAGCTTAGGTCTAGCGGGACGCAATGAGCAGTTCTTC. Full variable domain (missing parts from reference TRBV13 and TRBJ2-1): AAGVIQSPRHLIKEKRETATLKCYPIPRHDTVYWYQQGPGQDPQFLISFYEKMQSDKGSIPDRFSAQQFSDYHSELNMSSLELGDSALYFCASSLGLAGRNEQFFGPGTRLTVL.

The rearrangement joins TRBV27 to TRBJ1-2; D call uncertain. Germline V gives CDR1 MNHEY, CDR2 SMNVEV (reference sequence). V lost 6 bases and J lost 8, with 13 bases in between. This CDR3 is built from 12 residues. The CDR3 DNA reads TGTGCCAGCAGAGAGGGCATGGGGGGCTACACCTTC. Amino acid sequence: CASREGMGGYTF.

The chain is built from TRBV6-5 and TRBJ2-2, with D tentatively TRBD1 (6 bases). CDR3 length equals 15 residues. CDR1 is MNHEY, CDR2 SVGAGI, per germline. V was trimmed by 3 bases and J by 1 base, leaving 9 bases between them. The chain's CDR3 is CASSYLTGNTGELFF. The CDR3 nucleotides read TGTGCCAGCAGTTATTTGACAGGGAACACCGGGGAGCTGTTTTTT.

The V call is TRBV5-1, the J call TRBJ1-1; 7 bases match TRBD1. This CDR3 comprises 13 residues. The J segment lost 4 bases and the V segment lost 3 bases, leaving 3 bases of the junction unmatched. Germline V gene sequence: CDR1 SGHRS, CDR2 YFSETQ. The CDR3 DNA reads as TGCGCCAGCAGCTCAGAGGGGGCCACTGAAGCTTTCTTT. Protein: CASSSEGATEAFF.